A selection of T cell receptor beta chains follows, all from one sample in a study of long-term antiretroviral therapy in people with HIV. The data were produced by immunoSEQ multiplex PCR, yet TCRdb's version contains in-frame clones alone and is incomplete. The sample holds 27,000 or so clones; about 86% are singletons and the top ten take more than 15%. This specimen consisted of unsorted PBMCs, obtained 1.2 years after starting antiretroviral therapy. These receptors were obtained from a man over 45 with HIV. The CDR3 runs from the conserved cysteine through the conserved F or W. A D gene is named only where the DNA matches it firmly. The size field is filled for only some rows; it gives once, few, many or a size class.

d_call j_call clone_size v_call cdr3_aa cdr3_nt
. TRBJ2-7 . TRBV19 CASSSQGGWGEQYF TGTGCCAGTAGTAGTCAGGGAGGATGGGGCGAGCAGTACTTC
. TRBJ1-2 . TRBV7-9 CASSLDGGLGYTF TGTGCCAGCAGCTTAGATGGGGGGTTGGGCTACACCTTC
. TRBJ1-6 . TRBV6-6 CASSLEGIGSPLHF TGTGCCAGCAGTTTGGAAGGAATTGGTTCACCCCTCCACTTT
TRBD2 TRBJ2-5 . TRBV7-7 CASSSGLAGFKETQYF TGTGCTAGCAGCTCGGGACTAGCGGGGTTTAAAGAGACCCAGTACTTC
. TRBJ1-2 . TRBV19 CASSTSLLTGYKSYGYTF TGTGCCAGTAGTACGTCGCTTTTGACAGGATACAAAAGCTATGGCTACACCTTC
TRBD1 TRBJ1-5 . TRBV7-9 CASRQGNQPQHF TGTGCCAGCAGACAGGGGAATCAGCCCCAGCATTTT
TRBD1 TRBJ1-2 few TRBV7-9 CASSSQGARGYTF TGTGCCAGCAGCTCACAGGGGGCGCGGGGCTACACCTTC
. TRBJ2-7 . TRBV5-5 CASSLTGTTYEQYF TGTGCCAGCAGCTTAACCGGGACAACCTACGAGCAGTACTTC
. TRBJ2-1 . TRBV30 CAWSVTTNEQFF TGTGCCTGGAGTGTTACGACCAATGAGCAGTTCTTC
. TRBJ2-7 . TRBV4-3 CASSATGRSEQYF TGCGCCAGCAGCGCGACAGGGAGGTCCGAGCAGTACTTC
. TRBJ1-5 once TRBV4-1 CASSPSGGISAQPQHF TGCGCCAGCAGCCCCTCCGGGGGGATTTCTGCTCAGCCCCAGCATTTT
TRBD1 TRBJ1-1 . TRBV18 CASSPSRDREAFF TGTGCCAGCTCACCCTCGAGGGACAGGGAAGCTTTCTTT
. TRBJ2-3 . TRBV29-1 CSVGTQGDTQYF TGCAGCGTTGGGACTCAGGGCGATACGCAGTATTTT
TRBD1 TRBJ2-2 . TRBV5-4 CASSPGTGTTGELFF TGTGCCAGCAGCCCCGGGACAGGGACCACCGGGGAGCTGTTTTTT
. TRBJ2-7 once TRBV6-5 CASSYGQPYEQYF TGTGCCAGCAGTTACGGACAGCCTTACGAGCAGTACTTC
. TRBJ2-7 . TRBV10-1 CASSGSDSSYEQYF TGCGCCAGCAGTGGGTCTGACAGCTCCTACGAGCAGTACTTC
. TRBJ2-3 . TRBV5-6 CASSLTDTQYF TGTGCCAGCAGCTTGACAGATACGCAGTATTTT
TRBD2 TRBJ2-7 . TRBV4-3 CASSQDLTGGPYEQYF TGCGCCAGCAGCCAAGATTTAACGGGGGGTCCCTACGAGCAGTACTTC
TRBD1 TRBJ2-1 few TRBV11-3 CASSLVGQGDEQFF TGTGCCAGCAGCTTAGTGGGACAGGGGGATGAGCAGTTCTTC
TRBD2 TRBJ2-7 . TRBV7-8 CASSFYSGGNEQYF TGTGCCAGCAGCTTCTACTCGGGGGGGAACGAGCAGTACTTC
. TRBJ1-4 . TRBV4-1 CASSHLTNEKLFF TGCGCCAGCAGTCACTTAACTAATGAAAAACTGTTTTTT
. TRBJ1-2 . TRBV27 CASSSFLSGGYTF TGTGCCAGCAGTTCTTTCTTATCGGGAGGCTACACCTTC
. TRBJ2-1 . TRBV6-1 CASTNRGDSEQFF TGTGCCAGCACAAACCGGGGGGACAGTGAGCAGTTCTTC
. TRBJ1-1 . TRBV7-8 CASSEKRGNTEAFF TGTGCCAGCAGCGAGAAACGGGGGAACACTGAAGCTTTCTTT
. TRBJ1-5 . TRBV7-8 CASSQEARNQPQHF TGTGCCAGCAGCCAGGAGGCTAGGAATCAGCCCCAGCATTTT
. TRBJ2-7 once TRBV10-3 CAISQGAYEQYF TGTGCCATCAGTCAAGGGGCCTACGAGCAGTACTTC
. TRBJ2-7 . TRBV5-6 CASSPAGDHPASEQYF TGTGCCAGCAGCCCCGCCGGGGACCACCCTGCATCCGAGCAGTACTTC
TRBD1 TRBJ2-3 once TRBV28 CASRAGQGRADTQYF TGTGCCAGCAGGGCCGGACAGGGTCGGGCAGATACGCAGTATTTT
TRBD1 TRBJ1-1 few TRBV29-1 CSARDSRNTEAFF TGCAGCGCCCGGGACAGCCGGAACACTGAAGCTTTCTTT
TRBD1 TRBJ2-2 once TRBV13 CASSLGQNYWTGYEVAGELFF TGTGCCAGCAGCTTAGGCCAAAATTACTGGACAGGGTACGAGGTGGCCGGGGAGCTGTTTTTT
TRBD2 TRBJ2-5 . TRBV5-1 CASSLGVGGAQETQYF TGCGCCAGCAGCTTGGGGGTCGGGGGGGCACAAGAGACCCAGTACTTC
TRBD1 TRBJ1-2 . TRBV18 CASSLQPQGAQGYTF TGTGCCAGCTCACTCCAACCCCAGGGGGCTCAGGGCTACACCTTC
TRBD2 TRBJ2-2 . TRBV19 CASSIRAGGPDTGELFF TGTGCCAGTAGTATAAGAGCGGGGGGGCCGGACACCGGGGAGCTGTTTTTT
TRBD1 TRBJ2-6 . TRBV11-2 CASSGQGSGANVLTF TGTGCCAGCAGCGGACAGGGTTCTGGGGCCAACGTCCTGACTTTC